These T cell receptor beta chains were read from a single sample in a study of blood T cells in healthy people across ages. From the 5' RACE reads, TCRdb called clonotypes with MiXCR, one entry per CDR3 protein. The sample holds 700,000 or so distinct CDR3 sequences, 22% seen once. Sequenced input: blood. The receptors here all came from a man between 65 and 79 years old in good health. Both conserved end residues are part of each CDR3. The D gene is left open where the match is weak. Size is stated for part of the rows, as once, few or many counts, or as a class when the clone is expanded.

D: NA
V: TRBV28
J: TRBJ2-5
size: NA
CDR3: CASSFPQGGETQYF
DNA: TGTGCCAGCAGTTTCCCCCAGGGTGGTGAGACCCAGTACTTC

D: TRBD1
V: TRBV29-1
J: TRBJ1-2
size: NA
CDR3: CSIDFRGLNYGYTF
DNA: TGCAGCATTGACTTCAGGGGGCTGAACTATGGCTACACCTTC

D: NA
V: TRBV7-2
J: TRBJ2-3
size: NA
CDR3: CASSLSPLTDTQYF
DNA: TGTGCCAGCAGCTTATCCCCCCTCACAGATACGCAGTATTTT

D: NA
V: TRBV6-2/TRBV6-3
J: TRBJ1-1
size: NA
CDR3: CASSSGGKNTEAFF
DNA: TGTGCCAGCAGCTCGGGCGGTAAGAACACTGAAGCTTTCTTT

D: TRBD2
V: TRBV19
J: TRBJ2-1
size: NA
CDR3: CASTQRGYYNEQFF
DNA: TGTGCCAGTACCCAGCGGGGCTACTACAATGAGCAGTTCTTC

D: TRBD2
V: TRBV3-1
J: TRBJ2-7
size: few
CDR3: CASSQGTSVPEQYF
DNA: TGTGCCAGCAGCCAAGGGACTAGTGTCCCCGAGCAGTACTTC

D: NA
V: TRBV12-3/TRBV12-4
J: TRBJ2-3
size: NA
CDR3: CASSFEGGSTDTQYF
DNA: TGTGCCAGCAGTTTTGAGGGGGGAAGCACAGATACGCAGTATTTT

D: TRBD1
V: TRBV20-1
J: TRBJ2-1
size: NA
CDR3: CSAPGTGSLRQFF
DNA: TGCAGTGCTCCCGGGACAGGGAGTCTACGGCAGTTCTTC

D: NA
V: TRBV20-1
J: TRBJ1-3
size: NA
CDR3: CSARHDRTSGNTIYF
DNA: TGCAGTGCTAGACACGACAGGACCTCTGGAAACACCATATATTTT

D: TRBD1
V: TRBV29-1
J: TRBJ1-1
size: few
CDR3: CSTGAGGMNTEAFF
DNA: TGCAGCACTGGGGCAGGGGGCATGAACACTGAAGCTTTCTTT